A single sample is the source of the 6 T cell receptor beta chains below, sequenced in a study of T cells in Graves' hyperthyroidism and ophthalmopathy. What was amplified from RNA transcripts were TCR beta CDR3 regions. The primer set for the first-round RT-PCR of the TCR CDR3 was HTBI. TCRdb recomputed calls from the multiplex PCR reads with MiXCR, one row per CDR3 protein. The table includes around 450,000 distinct CDR3 sequences, approximately 14% detected once. Sequencing input: blood. The receptors stem from a woman between 18 and 29 years old with Graves' hyperthyroidism.

This clonotype was observed a handful of times. V usage is TRBV14 and J usage is TRBJ2-1; D is unclear. Germline CDR1 reads SGHDN; CDR2 reads FVKESK. There are 19 residues in the CDR3. V lost 5 bases and J lost 4, with 27 bases in between. The CDR3 here is CASSGERTRRNKVYNEQFF. The DNA of the CDR3 is TGTGCCAGCAGCGGCGAGAGAACGCGGAGAAACAAGGTATACAATGAGCAGTTCTTC.

This clonotype was recorded at least ten times. This chain uses TRBV18 with TRBJ1-4; D not resolved. This CDR3 contains 16 residues. Between the trimmed V and J ends, which lost 3 bases and 3 bases, there was a span of 14 bases. Looked up from germline, CDR1 is KGHSH and CDR2 is LQKENI. DNA of the CDR3: TGTGCCAGCTCACCTAAATCTATGGCCTCTAATGAAAAACTGTTTTTT. It translates to CASSPKSMASNEKLFF.

This clonotype was recorded a few times. V is TRBV19 and J is TRBJ2-4, with D possibly being TRBD1 (5 bases). This CDR3 spans 17 amino acids. Germline lookup yields CDR1 LNHDA and CDR2 SQIVND (reference sequence). V lost 3 bases to trimming and J lost 0 bases, with 15 bases between them. The CDR3 sequence: CASSIRDSQLAKNIQYF. CDR3 DNA sequence: TGTGCCAGTAGTATCCGAGACAGTCAACTAGCCAAAAACATTCAGTACTTC.

Many counts were recorded for this clonotype. The junction shows a germline mismatch at one end, possibly a read error. The chain has TRBV20-1 and TRBJ2-3, with a tentative D call TRBD2 (6 bases). The CDR3 is made up of 17 amino acids. CDR1 DFQATT and CDR2 SNEGSKA come from the germline V gene (reference sequence). CDR3 amino acids: CSARGRGISHRTDTQYF. The CDR3, as DNA: TGCAGTGCAAGAGGGCGCGGGATTTCGCATCGCACAGATACGCAGTATTTT.

Only a few counts were recorded for this clonotype. The chain has TRBV7-6 and TRBJ1-2, with D hard to call. The CDR3 loop spans 15 amino acids. Trimming took off 0 bases at V and 2 bases at J, with 10 bases between the two ends. Germline loops: CDR1 SGHVS, CDR2 FNYEAQ. The chain's CDR3 is CASSLAFGKNYGYTF. The CDR3 DNA is TGTGCCAGCAGCTTAGCGTTTGGCAAAAACTATGGCTACACCTTC.

The CDR3 is CATSQVDRNTGELFF. CDR3 in DNA: TGTGCCACCAGCCAAGTTGACAGAAACACCGGGGAGCTGTTTTTT. V gene TRBV15 combines with J gene TRBJ2-2; a possible D gene is TRBD1 (5 bases). Trimming took off 5 bases at V and 2 bases at J, with 12 bases between the two ends. There are 15 residues in the CDR3. Germline V gene sequence: CDR1 LNHNV, CDR2 YYDKDF (reference sequence).